This T cell receptor beta chain was captured by sequencing in a study of T-cell reconstitution after alpha-beta-depleted transplantation in children. General study points: At one year after transplant, newly produced T cells mostly accounted for T-cell counts and diversity. TCRbeta diversity was high at day 60 in some patients (a result of surviving recipient T cells and thymic progenitors). Where alpha-beta T cells came from about two months after transplant was reportedly several hundred expanded graft clones.

The TCRbeta library incorporated unique molecular identifiers. TCRdb used MiXCR to reprocess the PCR reads, holding one entry per CDR3 protein. Of a few hundred thousand distinct CDR3 sequences listed, roughly 27% are singletons. A few counts support this clonotype. Its matching antigen is unknown. This sequence originates from a boy in the first two years of life with Wiskott-Aldrich syndrome, due to receive a stem cell transplant. The sample in question was PBMCs, obtained before TCRalphabeta/CD19-depleted stem cell transplant.

CDR3 coding DNA: TGTGCCAGCAGTTATATGAGCGGGAGGGGCACCGGGGAGCTGTTTTTT. This translates into CASSYMSGRGTGELFF. V is TRBV12-3 or TRBV12-4 and J is TRBJ2-2; 10 nucleotides agree with TRBD2. The CDR3 runs to 16 residues. V lost 4 bases and J lost 4; bases outside the gene matches: 6.